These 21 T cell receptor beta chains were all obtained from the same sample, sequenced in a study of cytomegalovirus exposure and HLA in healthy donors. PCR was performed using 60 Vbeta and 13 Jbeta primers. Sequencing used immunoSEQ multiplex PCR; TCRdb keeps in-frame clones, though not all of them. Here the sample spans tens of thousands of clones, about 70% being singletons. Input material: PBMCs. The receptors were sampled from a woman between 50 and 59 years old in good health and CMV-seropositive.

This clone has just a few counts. CDR3 sequence (DNA): TGCGCCAGCAGCTTGGAGCAGGAGGGCACTGAAGCTTTCTTT. Translation gives CASSLEQEGTEAFF. The J gene is TRBJ1-1, the V gene TRBV5-1; D is unresolved. V was cut by 0 bases and J by 4 bases, with 10 bases left in between. In germline, CDR1 is SGHRS, CDR2 YFSETQ. The CDR3 consists of 14 residues.

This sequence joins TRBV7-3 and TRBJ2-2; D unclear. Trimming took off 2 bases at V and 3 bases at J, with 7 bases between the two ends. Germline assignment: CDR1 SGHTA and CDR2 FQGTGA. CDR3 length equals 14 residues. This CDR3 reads CASSLQAYTGELFF. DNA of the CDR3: TGTGCCAGCAGCTTACAGGCATACACCGGGGAGCTGTTTTTT. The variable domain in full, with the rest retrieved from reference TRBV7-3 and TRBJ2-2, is GAGVSQTPSNKVTEKGKYVELRCDPISGHTALYWYRQSLGQGPEFLIYFQGTGAADDSGLPNDRFFAVRPEGSVSTLKIQRTERGDSAVYLCASSLQAYTGELFFGEGSRLTVL.

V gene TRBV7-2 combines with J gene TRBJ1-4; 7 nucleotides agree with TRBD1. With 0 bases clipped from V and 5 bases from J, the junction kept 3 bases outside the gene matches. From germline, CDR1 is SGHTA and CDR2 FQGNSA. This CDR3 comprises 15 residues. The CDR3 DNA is TGTGCCAGCAGCTTAGCGGCAGGGGGGAATGAAAAACTGTTTTTT. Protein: CASSLAAGGNEKLFF.

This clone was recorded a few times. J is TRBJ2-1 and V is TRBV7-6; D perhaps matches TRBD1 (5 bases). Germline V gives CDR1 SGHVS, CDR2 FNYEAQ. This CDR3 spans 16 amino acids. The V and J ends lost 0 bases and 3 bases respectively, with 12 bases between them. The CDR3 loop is CASSLALVQGYNEQFF. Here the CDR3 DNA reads TGTGCCAGCAGCTTAGCGTTGGTTCAGGGCTACAATGAGCAGTTCTTC.

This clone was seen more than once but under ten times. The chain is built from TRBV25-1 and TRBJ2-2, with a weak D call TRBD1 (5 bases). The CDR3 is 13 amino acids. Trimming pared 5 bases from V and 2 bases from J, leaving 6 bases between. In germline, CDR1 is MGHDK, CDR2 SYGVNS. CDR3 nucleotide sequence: TGTGCCAGCAGTAGGACAAACACCGGGGAGCTGTTTTTT. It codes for CASSRTNTGELFF.

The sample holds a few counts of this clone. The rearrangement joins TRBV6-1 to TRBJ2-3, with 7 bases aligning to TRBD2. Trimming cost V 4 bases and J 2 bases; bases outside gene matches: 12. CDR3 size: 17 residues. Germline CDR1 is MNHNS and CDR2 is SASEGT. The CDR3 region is CASSGGGRTFTTDTQYF. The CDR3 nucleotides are TGTGCCAGCAGTGGGGGGGGACGGACTTTTACCACAGATACGCAGTATTTT.

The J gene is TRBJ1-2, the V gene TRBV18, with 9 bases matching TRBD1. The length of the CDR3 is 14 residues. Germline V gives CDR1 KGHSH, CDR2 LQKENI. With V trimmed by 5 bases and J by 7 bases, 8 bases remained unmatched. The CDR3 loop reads CASSSAGTGPGYTF. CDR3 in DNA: TGTGCCAGCTCATCCGCCGGGACAGGGCCTGGCTACACCTTC.

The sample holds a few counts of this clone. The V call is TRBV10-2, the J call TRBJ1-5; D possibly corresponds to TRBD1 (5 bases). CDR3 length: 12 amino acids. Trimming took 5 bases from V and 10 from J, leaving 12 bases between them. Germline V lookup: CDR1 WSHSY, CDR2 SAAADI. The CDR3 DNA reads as TGCGCCAGCAGTTCAGGGCCCGGACCCCAGCATTTT. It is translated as CASSSGPGPQHF.

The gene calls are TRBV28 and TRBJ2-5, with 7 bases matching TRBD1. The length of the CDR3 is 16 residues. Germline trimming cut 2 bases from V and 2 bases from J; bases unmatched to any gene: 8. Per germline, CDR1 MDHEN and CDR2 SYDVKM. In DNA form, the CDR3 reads TGTGCCAGCAGTTTAGTAGGTGGGACAGCACAAGAGACCCAGTACTTC. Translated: CASSLVGGTAQETQYF.

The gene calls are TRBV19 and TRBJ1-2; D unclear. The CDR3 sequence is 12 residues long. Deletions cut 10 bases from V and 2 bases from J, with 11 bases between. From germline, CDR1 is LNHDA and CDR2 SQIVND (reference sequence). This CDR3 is CATNGGNYGYTF. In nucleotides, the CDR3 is TGTGCCACCAACGGAGGGAACTATGGCTACACCTTC.

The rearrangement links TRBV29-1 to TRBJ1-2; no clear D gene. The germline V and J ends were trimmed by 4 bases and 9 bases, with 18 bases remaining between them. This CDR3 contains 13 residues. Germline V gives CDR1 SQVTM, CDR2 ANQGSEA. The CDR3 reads CSVGIGAEDRYTF. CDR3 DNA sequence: TGCAGCGTTGGGATAGGTGCCGAGGATCGCTACACCTTC.

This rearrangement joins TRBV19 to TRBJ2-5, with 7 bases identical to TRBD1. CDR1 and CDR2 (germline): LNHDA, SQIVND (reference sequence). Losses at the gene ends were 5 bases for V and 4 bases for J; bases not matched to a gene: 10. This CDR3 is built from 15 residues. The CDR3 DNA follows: TGTGCCAGTAGTGAGGGGACAGCGGCGGGAGAGACCCAGTACTTC. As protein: CASSEGTAAGETQYF.

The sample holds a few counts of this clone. As DNA, the CDR3 is TGTGCCAGCAGTTTAACGGGGAGGGGGTCCTACGAGCAGTACTTC. Its protein product is CASSLTGRGSYEQYF. The chain carries TRBV6-5 and TRBJ2-7, with a tentative D call TRBD2 (7 bases). Trimming cost V 4 bases and J 1 base, with 14 bases left between them. CDR3 length: 15 amino acids. Looked up from germline, CDR1 is MNHEY and CDR2 is SVGAGI.

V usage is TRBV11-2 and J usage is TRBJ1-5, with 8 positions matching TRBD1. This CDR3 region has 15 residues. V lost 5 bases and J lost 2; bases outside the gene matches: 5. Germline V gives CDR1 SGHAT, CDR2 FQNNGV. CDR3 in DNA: TGTGCCAGCAGCGTTCAGGGGGCCGGCAATCAGCCCCAGCATTTT. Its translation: CASSVQGAGNQPQHF.

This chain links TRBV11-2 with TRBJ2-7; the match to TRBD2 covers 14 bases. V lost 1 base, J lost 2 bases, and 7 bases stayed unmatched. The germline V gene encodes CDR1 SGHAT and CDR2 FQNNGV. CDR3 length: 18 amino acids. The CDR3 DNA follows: TGTGCCAGCAGCTTAGCCCCTGGGACTAGCGGGAGTACCTACGAGCAGTACTTC. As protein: CASSLAPGTSGSTYEQYF.

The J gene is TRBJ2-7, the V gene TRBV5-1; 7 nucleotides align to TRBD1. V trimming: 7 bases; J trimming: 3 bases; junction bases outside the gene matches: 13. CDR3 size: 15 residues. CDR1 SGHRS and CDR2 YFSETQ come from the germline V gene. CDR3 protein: CASSPWGQTDYEQYF. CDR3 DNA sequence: TGCGCCAGCTCCCCGTGGGGACAGACGGACTACGAGCAGTACTTC.

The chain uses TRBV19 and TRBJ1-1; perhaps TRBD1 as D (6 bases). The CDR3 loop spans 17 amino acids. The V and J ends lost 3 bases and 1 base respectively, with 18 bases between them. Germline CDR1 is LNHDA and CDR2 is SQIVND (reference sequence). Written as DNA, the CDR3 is TGTGCCAGTAGTATGGACAGCGGATTAAACGGGAACACTGAAGCTTTCTTT. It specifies CASSMDSGLNGNTEAFF. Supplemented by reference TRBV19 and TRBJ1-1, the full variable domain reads DGGITQSPKYLFRKEGQNVTLSCEQNLNHDAMYWYRQDPGQGLRLIYYSQIVNDFQKGDIAEGYSVSREKKESFPLTVTSAQKNPTAFYLCASSMDSGLNGNTEAFFGQGTRLTVV.

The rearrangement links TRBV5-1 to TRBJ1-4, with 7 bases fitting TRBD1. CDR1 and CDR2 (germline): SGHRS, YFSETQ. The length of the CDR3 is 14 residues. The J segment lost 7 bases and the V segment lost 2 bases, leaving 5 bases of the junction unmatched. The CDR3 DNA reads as TGCGCCAGCAGCTTTGGGACAGAAGGTGAAAAACTGTTTTTT. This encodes CASSFGTEGEKLFF.

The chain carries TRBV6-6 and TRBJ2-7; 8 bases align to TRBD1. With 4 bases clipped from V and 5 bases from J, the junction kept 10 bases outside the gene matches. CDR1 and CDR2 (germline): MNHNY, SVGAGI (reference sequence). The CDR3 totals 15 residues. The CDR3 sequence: CASSSSDRVVHEQYF. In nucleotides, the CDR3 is TGTGCCAGCAGTTCCTCGGACAGGGTAGTCCACGAGCAGTACTTC.

The CDR3 loop is CACGHSGVSAGELFF. The DNA for the CDR3 is TGTGCCTGCGGACATAGCGGAGTTAGTGCCGGGGAGCTGTTTTTT. V and J are TRBV30 and TRBJ2-2, with a possible D match to TRBD2 (6 bases). The V end was cut by 6 bases, the J end by 6 bases, with 20 bases between. Per germline, CDR1 GTSNPN and CDR2 SVGIG (reference sequence). The CDR3 spans 15 residues.

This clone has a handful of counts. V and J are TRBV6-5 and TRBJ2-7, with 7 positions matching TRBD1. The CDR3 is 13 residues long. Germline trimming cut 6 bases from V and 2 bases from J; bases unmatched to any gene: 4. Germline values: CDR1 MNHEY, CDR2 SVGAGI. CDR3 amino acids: CASRGTEAYEQYF. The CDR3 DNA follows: TGTGCCAGCAGGGGGACAGAGGCCTACGAGCAGTACTTC.